A single sample is the source of the 9 T cell receptor beta chains below, sequenced in a study of blood T cell repertoires in COVID-19. TCRdb keeps only in-frame clones here, not all; method: immunoSEQ multiplex PCR. This table holds about 60,000 clones, over 60% found once. The sequenced material came from peripheral blood. The origin of the receptors is a woman in her seventies with COVID-19, enrolled during active disease.

This chain connects TRBV19 to TRBJ2-7; 9 positions match TRBD1. Germline lookup yields CDR1 LNHDA and CDR2 SQIVND (reference sequence). J was trimmed by 2 bases and V by 4 bases; bases with no gene match: 3. The CDR3 consists of 14 residues. The CDR3 coding sequence is TGTGCCAGTAGTACCGGGACAGGGACCTACGAGCAGTACTTC. Amino acid sequence: CASSTGTGTYEQYF.

The V and J genes are TRBV11-3 and TRBJ2-7; a weak D match, TRBD1 (6 bases). This CDR3 comprises 15 residues. CDR1 SGHNT and CDR2 YENEEA come from the germline V gene. The ends were cut back, 2 bases at V and 3 bases at J, with 14 bases in the middle. CDR3 coding DNA: TGTGCCAGCAGCTTATACGGGACACCAGACTACGAGCAGTACGTC. Its protein product is CASSLYGTPDYEQYV.

This sequence joins TRBV2 and TRBJ2-1, with D perhaps matching TRBD2 (5 bases). This CDR3 spans 15 amino acids. Germline V lookup: CDR1 SNHLY, CDR2 FYNNEI. V was trimmed by 5 bases and J by 0 bases, leaving 11 bases between them. The CDR3 nucleotides are TGTGCCAGCAGTTCAGCGGAGCTCTCCTACAATGAGCAGTTCTTC. Translating gives CASSSAELSYNEQFF.

V and J are TRBV3-1 (or the pseudogene TRBV3-2) and TRBJ2-1; TRBD2 agrees at 9 bases. Germline CDR1 LGHDT, CDR2 YNNKEL (reference sequence). V gave up 0 bases and J gave up 4 bases; unmatched junction bases: 10. This CDR3 has 18 residues. As DNA, the CDR3 is TGTGCCAGCAGCCAAGAGGGTGGTAGCGGGAGTTTTTACAATGAGCAGTTCTTC. Amino acids: CASSQEGGSGSFYNEQFF.

The chain couples TRBV4-3 to TRBJ2-7, with unresolved D. The length of the CDR3 is 13 residues. V lost 1 base and J 2 bases, leaving 6 bases between the germline ends. Per germline, CDR1 LGHNA and CDR2 YSLEER. The CDR3 nucleotides read TGCGCCAGCAGCCAAGGCAGGACCTACGAGCAGTACTTC. This gives the protein CASSQGRTYEQYF.

The chain has TRBV3-1 (or the pseudogene TRBV3-2) and TRBJ2-1; 8 bases match TRBD2. V lost 0 bases and J lost 12; bases outside the gene matches: 7. From germline, CDR1 is LGHDT and CDR2 YNNKEL (reference sequence). The CDR3 sequence is 14 residues long. The CDR3 DNA reads as TGTGCCAGCAGCCAAGATCTGGGGCTAGCGGGGCAGTTCTTC. Amino acid sequence: CASSQDLGLAGQFF.

The genes are TRBV7-6 and TRBJ2-5, with 7 bases aligning to TRBD2. Germline V gives CDR1 SGHVS, CDR2 FNYEAQ. V dropped 1 base and J dropped 2; count of bases not matched to a gene: 7. The CDR3 has 16 amino acids. CDR3 DNA sequence: TGTGCCAGCAGCTTAGTCCTAGCGGCGCGTCAAGAGACCCAGTACTTC. It codes for CASSLVLAARQETQYF. Based on the CDR3 plus reference TRBV7-6 and TRBJ2-5, the full variable domain is GAGVSQSPRYKVTKRGQDVALRCDPISGHVSLYWYRQALGQGPEFLTYFNYEAQQDKSGLPNDRFSAERPEGSISTLTIQRTEQRDSAMYRCASSLVLAARQETQYFGPGTRLLVL.

The genes are TRBV5-5 and TRBJ2-3; D remains unclear. In germline, CDR1 is SGHKS, CDR2 YYEKEE (reference sequence). V lost 0 bases and J 4 bases, leaving 9 bases between the germline ends. This CDR3 is built from 14 residues. The DNA of the CDR3 is TGTGCCAGCAGCTTGGGGGCCGGCCCAGATACGCAGTATTTT. Its translation is CASSLGAGPDTQYF.

This chain connects TRBV7-6 to TRBJ2-7, with D possibly TRBD2 on 5 matching bases. The CDR3 is 15 residues long. Per the germline V gene, CDR1 is SGHVS and CDR2 is FNYEAQ. V gave up 5 bases and J gave up 0 bases, with 14 bases separating them. CDR3 amino acids: CASSRSDGISYEQYF. The CDR3 nucleotides are TGTGCCAGCAGCCGATCGGACGGGATCTCCTACGAGCAGTACTTC.